These 14 T cell receptor beta chains originate from one sample sequenced in a study of molecular identifiers for immune sequencing clone quantification (dated by TCRdb to the late 2010s). Library prep was done by PCR. Data came from a NextSeq 500. TCRdb reworked the public reads: Q25 trimming with fastp, MiXCR clone assembly, productive beta chains retained. All rows with the same CDR3 protein become a single entry with the most common DNA and genes. The sample records hundreds of thousands of distinct CDR3 sequences, 25% of which are singletons. The ten largest clones represent about 0.78% of the sample. The sequenced sample was naive CD8+ T cells from blood, with Jurkat cell RNA spiked in. What the cell subset or site label conveys for this sample: FACS-sorted CD8+CD4-CCR7+CD45RA+ naive T cells. Source of these receptors: a human donor in good health. Some libraries in this study had Jurkat cell RNA spiked in.

CDR3 in amino acids: CATSRALAMGTDTQYF. The CDR3 DNA is TGTGCCACCAGCAGAGCCCTAGCGATGGGCACAGATACGCAGTATTTT. The chain joins TRBV15 to TRBJ2-3, with TRBD2 as a possible D gene (6 bases). V shed 1 base and J shed 1 base, with 12 bases lying between them. This CDR3 contains 16 residues. Germline assignment: CDR1 LNHNV and CDR2 YYDKDF (reference sequence).

Many counts were recorded for this clonotype. This chain connects TRBV7-8 to TRBJ2-3; 11 bases are a match to TRBD2. The CDR3 runs 18 residues. With V trimmed by 1 base and J by 6 bases, 12 bases remained unmatched. Germline V CDR1 and CDR2: SGHVS, FQNEAQ. CDR3 residues: CASSLDEGLAGGYDTQYF. As DNA, the CDR3 is TGTGCCAGCAGCTTAGATGAGGGGCTAGCGGGGGGTTACGATACGCAGTATTTT.

With regard to this clonotype: This may stem from a read error, because a much larger clone lies one nucleotide away. The rearrangement links TRBV11-2 to TRBJ1-4; D gene unclear. The germline V gene has CDR1 SGHAT and CDR2 FQNNGV. This CDR3 has 16 residues. Trimming took 4 bases from V and 5 from J, leaving 17 bases between them. In DNA, the CDR3 is TGTGCCAGCAGCTCGATAATCGAGGCGTCGAATGAAAAACTGTTTTTT. Protein sequence: CASSSIIEASNEKLFF.

V and J are TRBV2 and TRBJ1-4; 7 nucleotides align to TRBD1. J gave up 5 bases and V 2 bases, and 5 bases lay outside the gene matches. CDR1 is SNHLY and CDR2 is FYNNEI in the germline V gene. The CDR3 length is 15 residues. CDR3 DNA: TGTGCCAGCAGTGAATGGGCAGGGGGAAATGAAAAACTGTTTTTT. Translated: CASSEWAGGNEKLFF.

The chain links TRBV7-9 to TRBJ1-2, with a possible D match to TRBD1 (5 bases). The V and J ends lost 2 bases and 5 bases respectively, with 9 bases between them. Germline CDR1 and CDR2: SEHNR and FQNEAQ (reference sequence). The CDR3 runs 13 residues. CDR3 sequence (DNA): TGTGCCAGCAGCTTATTGGGGCCATATGGCTACACCTTC. Translating it yields CASSLLGPYGYTF.

The genes are TRBV7-6 and TRBJ2-2; 7 bases map to TRBD1. The CDR3 totals 17 residues. After removal of 0 bases from V and 4 bases from J, the junction contained 8 bases not matched to a gene. Per germline, CDR1 SGHVS and CDR2 FNYEAQ. The CDR3 protein is CASSLAAAGGITGELFF. CDR3 nucleotides: TGTGCCAGCAGCTTAGCGGCGGCAGGGGGAATCACCGGGGAGCTGTTTTTT.

This clonotype showed up many times. The V gene is TRBV4-3, the J gene TRBJ2-1; 8 bases match TRBD1. Germline values: CDR1 LGHNA, CDR2 YSLEER. The CDR3 covers 16 residues. V was pared by 0 bases and J by 1 base, with 2 bases of the junction left unmatched. As DNA, the CDR3 is TGCGCCAGCAGCCAAGATTACAGGGGGTCCTACAATGAGCAGTTCTTC. Amino acids: CASSQDYRGSYNEQFF.

The chain combines TRBV6-5 with TRBJ2-7; maybe TRBD1 (5 bases). CDR1 MNHEY and CDR2 SVGAGI come from the germline V gene. The CDR3 is made up of 14 amino acids. With 4 bases removed from V and 2 bases from J, the gap between germline ends came to 12 bases. The CDR3 DNA is TGTGCCAGCAGTTTTCGACAGAGCCCCTACGAGCAGTACTTC. Translation: CASSFRQSPYEQYF.

This clonotype was counted at least ten times. V is TRBV27 and J is TRBJ2-5; D ambiguous. The length of the CDR3 is 15 residues. The V gene's germline CDR1 is MNHEY and CDR2 SMNVEV (reference sequence). Between the trimmed V and J ends, which lost 3 bases and 7 bases, there was a span of 18 bases. CDR3 amino acids: CASSFGPLPLGTQYF. The DNA of the CDR3 is TGTGCCAGCAGTTTCGGGCCGCTACCCCTTGGGACCCAGTACTTC.

This clonotype has more than one count but fewer than ten. The chain couples TRBV21-1 to TRBJ1-5; the DNA was not used to check the table's D call, TRBD1. TRBV21-1 is a known pseudogene. The CDR3 spans 16 residues. The CDR3, as DNA: TGTGCCAGCAGCCTCCCCCACAGGGGGCAGGGTCAGCCCCAGCATTTT. Translated, it gives CASSLPHRGQGQPQHF.

About this clonotype itself: Given a much more abundant clone one base away, this may be a read error. The rearrangement joins TRBV19 to TRBJ2-2; TRBD1 matches at 8 bases. CDR1 is LNHDA, CDR2 SQIVND, per germline (reference sequence). This CDR3 is 14 amino acids long. The CDR3 protein is CATHRQGWTGELYF. CDR3 nucleotide sequence: TGTGCCACCCATAGACAGGGGTGGACCGGGGAGCTGTATTTT.

This clonotype occurred a few times. This chain links TRBV20-1 with TRBJ2-7, with D perhaps matching TRBD1 (5 bases). The CDR3 has 13 residues. V gave up 0 bases and J gave up 4 bases, with 10 bases separating them. The germline V gene has CDR1 DFQATT and CDR2 SNEGSKA (reference sequence). This CDR3 reads CSARDLSGYEQYF. CDR3 coding DNA: TGCAGTGCTAGAGATTTATCAGGGTACGAGCAGTACTTC.

V and J are TRBV5-3 and TRBJ2-3; 7 bases match TRBD1. TRBV5-3 is recorded as an ORF, its role being uncertain. The J segment lost 3 bases and the V segment lost 10 bases, leaving 14 bases of the junction unmatched. The CDR3 has 15 amino acids. In DNA form, the CDR3 reads TGTGCCTGCAGCTTTAGGACAGGTTCAACAGATACGCAGTATTTT. Its protein is CACSFRTGSTDTQYF.

This clonotype appeared many times. V and J are TRBV3-1 and TRBJ2-6, with 9 bases aligning to TRBD2. Germline CDR1 is LGHDT and CDR2 is YNNKEL (reference sequence). The ends lost 4 bases at V and 2 bases at J; junction bases unmatched: 6. The CDR3 has 17 amino acids. This chain's CDR3 is CASSPLTSGAGANVLTF. CDR3 DNA sequence: TGTGCCAGCAGCCCATTGACTAGCGGCGCTGGGGCCAACGTCCTGACTTTC. The complete variable domain, with remaining parts taken from reference TRBV3-1 and TRBJ2-6, reads DTAVSQTPKYLVTQMGNDKSIKCEQNLGHDTMYWYKQDSKKFLKIMFSYNNKELIINETVPNRFSPKSPDKAHLNLHINSLELGDSAVYFCASSPLTSGAGANVLTFGAGSRLTVL.